This is a list of T cell receptor beta chains from one sample in a study of blood T cells in healthy people across ages. TCRdb recomputed calls from the 5' RACE reads with MiXCR, one row per CDR3 protein. The sample yields 1.4 million or so distinct CDR3 sequences, around 40% seen once. The specimen was blood. All receptors come from a woman aged 18-35 years in good health. Both conserved end residues are part of each CDR3. Fields, in order: clone size, V gene, CDR3 protein. Part of the rows lack a size; the others show once, few, many or a class for expanded clones.

clone size: -; V gene: TRBV24-1; CDR3 protein: CATSDPGQGITEAFF
clone size: -; V gene: TRBV5-1; CDR3 protein: CASRAFVRTLYNEQFF
clone size: -; V gene: TRBV20-1; CDR3 protein: CSAPGRGQYEQYF
clone size: -; V gene: TRBV6-5; CDR3 protein: CASSYSTAGDPYEQYF
clone size: few; V gene: TRBV5-4; CDR3 protein: CASSLQQFYTF
clone size: -; V gene: TRBV28; CDR3 protein: CASSHGTGAPYSNQPQHF
clone size: once; V gene: TRBV29-1; CDR3 protein: CSVEGSGGKRYEQYF
clone size: -; V gene: TRBV20-1; CDR3 protein: CSARGRSATEAFF
clone size: -; V gene: TRBV27; CDR3 protein: CASSSMGFGEQFF
clone size: many; V gene: TRBV6-5; CDR3 protein: CASSYEGALSPDTQYF
clone size: once; V gene: TRBV20-1; CDR3 protein: CSARAGSADTGELFF
clone size: -; V gene: TRBV5-1; CDR3 protein: CASSVPTGTTGEQYF
clone size: once; V gene: TRBV2; CDR3 protein: CASSEERSSYSEQFF
clone size: few; V gene: TRBV28; CDR3 protein: CASSSPFEGGMNYGYTF
clone size: -; V gene: TRBV7-9; CDR3 protein: CASSLAPGQWGTDTQYF